Following are 17 T cell receptor beta chains from one sample sequenced in a study of CD4+ T cells in melanoma. This table comes from immunoSEQ multiplex PCR, and its TCRdb copy is limited to in-frame clones, with some not included. This table has over 100,000 clones, over 80% appearing once. Sequencing was carried out using peripheral blood. The source is a human donor with melanoma.

This chain links TRBV4-3 with TRBJ2-7, with 7 bases matching TRBD1. This CDR3 spans 14 amino acids. Germline-derived CDR1 and CDR2 are LGHNA and YSLEER. The V and J ends lost 2 bases and 3 bases, in that order; junction bases with no gene match: 4. This chain's CDR3 is CASSQSRDSYEQYF. For the CDR3, the DNA is TGCGCCAGCAGCCAATCTCGGGACAGCTACGAGCAGTACTTC.

V gene TRBV2 combines with J gene TRBJ2-7; no definite D call. Per germline, CDR1 SNHLY and CDR2 FYNNEI. The CDR3 consists of 14 residues. The V and J ends lost 3 bases and 3 bases respectively, with 12 bases between them. CDR3 amino acids: CASSETPEVYEQYF. CDR3 DNA sequence: TGTGCCAGCAGTGAGACCCCCGAGGTCTACGAGCAGTACTTC.

This chain uses TRBV30 with TRBJ2-5; 15 positions match TRBD2. The CDR3 is made up of 17 amino acids. Germline V lookup: CDR1 GTSNPN, CDR2 SVGIG (reference sequence). The V and J ends lost 3 bases and 5 bases, in that order; junction bases with no gene match: 10. The chain's CDR3 is CAWRGTSGGSYQETQYF. In DNA form, the CDR3 reads TGTGCCTGGAGAGGGACTAGCGGGGGGAGTTATCAGGAGACCCAGTACTTC.

The J gene is TRBJ2-5, the V gene TRBV7-2; 10 bases are shared with TRBD1. Germline loops: CDR1 SGHTA, CDR2 FQGNSA. CDR3 size: 16 residues. After removal of 2 bases from V and 3 bases from J, the junction contained 6 bases not matched to a gene. CDR3 DNA sequence: TGTGCCAGCAGCTTATCCGGGACAGGGGTTAAAGAGACCCAGTACTTC. Protein product: CASSLSGTGVKETQYF.

Of note for this clone: One end of the junction fails to match germline, which may point to a read error. This chain connects TRBV6-1 to TRBJ2-4, with D unclear. In germline, CDR1 is MNHNS, CDR2 SASEGT. The CDR3 consists of 11 residues. The CDR3 here is CASSEGEGKCF. In DNA form, the CDR3 reads TGTGCCAGCAGTGAAGGGGAAGGAAAATGTTTC.

The chain employs TRBV7-3 and TRBJ2-3; no firm D call. The CDR3 extends over 12 amino acids. Trimming stripped 5 bases from V and 5 bases from J, with 8 bases between. Looked up from germline, CDR1 is SGHTA and CDR2 is FQGTGA. The CDR3 sequence: CASSPSRDTQYF. CDR3 bases: TGTGCCAGCAGCCCCTCGCGAGATACGCAGTATTTT.

This clone showed up just once. This chain joins TRBV28 and TRBJ2-5; tentatively, D is TRBD1 (6 bases). The CDR3 loop spans 13 amino acids. V lost 6 bases and J lost 3, with 11 bases in between. Germline V gene sequence: CDR1 MDHEN, CDR2 SYDVKM. The CDR3 coding sequence is TGTGCCAGCAGGTCGACAGGCAAAGAGACCCAGTACTTC. As protein: CASRSTGKETQYF.

The chain joins TRBV2 to TRBJ2-7, with 8 bases aligning to TRBD1. Germline values: CDR1 SNHLY, CDR2 FYNNEI. The CDR3 has 15 residues. J was trimmed by 2 bases and V by 2 bases; bases with no gene match: 5. The CDR3 DNA reads as TGTGCCAGCAGTGAAAGACAGGGGAAAACCTACGAGCAGTACTTC. Protein product: CASSERQGKTYEQYF.

This sequence joins TRBV19 and TRBJ2-5, with D tentatively TRBD1 or TRBD2 (5 bases each). This CDR3 is 15 amino acids long. V was pared by 3 bases and J by 4 bases, with 15 bases between. Per germline, CDR1 LNHDA and CDR2 SQIVND (reference sequence). The CDR3 sequence is CASSISRELGETQYF. CDR3 coding DNA: TGTGCCAGTAGTATCTCCAGGGAGTTGGGAGAGACCCAGTACTTC. Filled out from reference TRBV19 and TRBJ2-5, the complete variable domain reads DGGITQSPKYLFRKEGQNVTLSCEQNLNHDAMYWYRQDPGQGLRLIYYSQIVNDFQKGDIAEGYSVSREKKESFPLTVTSAQKNPTAFYLCASSISRELGETQYFGPGTRLLVL.

This clone was detected only a few times. J is TRBJ2-1 and V is TRBV6-5, with 7 bases identical to TRBD2. Per the germline V gene, CDR1 is MNHEY and CDR2 is SVGAGI. CDR3 size: 12 residues. V lost 2 bases to trimming and J lost 15 bases; unmatched junction nucleotides: 7. CDR3 DNA: TGTGCCAGCAGTTACCCAGGGAGGGGAATGTTCTTC. Protein product: CASSYPGRGMFF.

The V and J genes are TRBV2 and TRBJ2-1; D ambiguous. In germline, CDR1 is SNHLY, CDR2 FYNNEI. This CDR3 comprises 12 residues. V dropped 1 base and J dropped 15 bases, with 13 bases sitting between them. The CDR3 reads CASSEVSMQWFF. The CDR3, as DNA: TGTGCCAGCAGTGAAGTGAGTATGCAATGGTTCTTC.

This clone has just one count. The CDR3 DNA sequence: TGTGCCACTACTAGCGGGAGGGCCCTGGGGGAGCAGTACTTC. The encoded protein is CATTSGRALGEQYF. The rearrangement uses TRBV19 and TRBJ2-7, with 13 bases identical to TRBD2. The junction had 10 bases not matched to a gene; V was cut back by 10 bases and J by 7 bases. CDR3 length: 14 residues. The germline gives CDR1 LNHDA, CDR2 SQIVND (reference sequence).

The genes are TRBV2 and TRBJ1-4; D is undetermined. The CDR3 is 14 residues long. Trimming left V 2 bases short and J 0 bases short, with 4 bases between. Germline values: CDR1 SNHLY, CDR2 FYNNEI. CDR3 in DNA: TGTGCCAGCAGTGAATTGACAACTAATGAAAAACTGTTTTTT. The encoded protein is CASSELTTNEKLFF. The full variable domain, with the rest looked up from reference TRBV2 and TRBJ1-4, is EPEVTQTPSHQVTQMGQEVILRCVPISNHLYFYWYRQILGQKVEFLVSFYNNEISEKSEIFDDQFSVERPDGSNFTLKIRSTKLEDSAMYFCASSELTTNEKLFFGSGTQLSVL.

Concerning this clone: Other DNA sequences in this specimen translate into the identical CDR3. This chain joins TRBV7-9 and TRBJ2-1; 14 bases map to TRBD2. The length of the CDR3 is 15 residues. J lost 5 bases, V lost 5 bases, and 2 bases had no gene match. Germline assignment: CDR1 SEHNR and CDR2 FQNEAQ (reference sequence). In DNA, the CDR3 is TGTGCCAGCAGCCTGACTAGCGGGAGGGACAATGAGCAGTTCTTC. Encoded protein: CASSLTSGRDNEQFF.

This clone showed up just a few times. V gene TRBV2 combines with J gene TRBJ1-1, with no clear D. The germline V gene has CDR1 SNHLY and CDR2 FYNNEI. Trimming pared 6 bases from V and 4 bases from J, leaving 15 bases between. The CDR3 runs 14 residues. CDR3 sequence: CASSVRATGTEAFF. The CDR3 DNA follows: TGTGCCAGCAGCGTCCGGGCCACGGGCACTGAAGCTTTCTTT. The variable domain in full, completed from reference TRBV2 and TRBJ1-1, reads EPEVTQTPSHQVTQMGQEVILRCVPISNHLYFYWYRQILGQKVEFLVSFYNNEISEKSEIFDDQFSVERPDGSNFTLKIRSTKLEDSAMYFCASSVRATGTEAFFGQGTRLTVV.

The count of this clone is one. The genes are TRBV2 and TRBJ1-2, with D possibly matching TRBD1 (5 bases). V shed 6 bases and J shed 4 bases, with 9 bases lying between them. The germline V gene encodes CDR1 SNHLY and CDR2 FYNNEI. The CDR3 is 12 residues long. CDR3 coding DNA: TGTGCCAGCAGACAGGCGAGCTATGGCTACACCTTC. Protein sequence: CASRQASYGYTF.

V usage is TRBV10-1 and J usage is TRBJ2-3; D perhaps matches TRBD1 (6 bases). This CDR3 is built from 16 residues. Trimming pared 8 bases from V and 0 bases from J, leaving 18 bases between. Germline V CDR1 and CDR2: WNHNN, SYGVQD (reference sequence). CDR3 in DNA: TGCGCCAGCGGGGGCACAGGGCGCCCTAGCACAGATACGCAGTATTTT. Encoded protein: CASGGTGRPSTDTQYF.